These 26 T cell receptor beta chains share one sample of origin, sequenced in a study of blood T cell repertoires in COVID-19 (dated by TCRdb to 2020 to 2022). Libraries were made using the immunoSEQ multiplex PCR assay. TCRdb holds this immuneACCESS table with in-frame rearrangements only. Some clones are missing; in checked studies, unresolved V genes explain under half, and the rest has no known cause. The sample yields approximately 280,000 clones; approximately 85% were counted once. The top ten clonotypes cover 8% to 13% of the sample. The sequenced material came from peripheral blood. The receptors derive from a woman aged 70-85 years with acute or convalescent COVID-19.

The chain carries TRBV7-3 and TRBJ1-1, with D possibly being TRBD1 (6 bases). V was cut by 2 bases and J by 7 bases, with 17 bases left in between. From germline, CDR1 is SGHTA and CDR2 FQGTGA. CDR3 length equals 15 residues. The CDR3 sequence: CASSLVPGARGEAFF. As DNA, the CDR3 is TGTGCCAGCAGCTTAGTGCCAGGGGCTAGAGGTGAAGCTTTCTTT.

The rearrangement uses TRBV7-9 and TRBJ1-1; the D gene is possibly TRBD1 (5 bases). Germline-derived CDR1 and CDR2 are SEHNR and FQNEAQ (reference sequence). V lost 4 bases and J 1 base, leaving 19 bases between the germline ends. This CDR3 region has 17 residues. The CDR3 region is CASSSPSGDWRNTEAFF. DNA of the CDR3: TGTGCCAGCAGCTCCCCCTCGGGGGACTGGAGGAACACTGAAGCTTTCTTT.

This clone appeared once. The gene calls are TRBV11-3 and TRBJ1-1; D possibly corresponds to TRBD1 (6 bases). CDR3 length: 11 residues. V was shortened by 5 bases and J by 9 bases, with 10 bases between the two germline ends. Germline V gene sequence: CDR1 SGHNT, CDR2 YENEEA. The CDR3 loop reads CASSAGQQAFF. The CDR3 DNA reads as TGTGCCAGCAGCGCTGGACAGCAAGCTTTCTTT.

This clone was seen once. This chain uses TRBV5-4 with TRBJ1-2; 7 bases agree with TRBD1. There are 13 residues in the CDR3. Germline CDR1 reads SGHNT; CDR2 reads YYREEE (reference sequence). V shed 5 bases, J shed 4 bases, and the junction held 5 bases outside the gene matches. In nucleotides, the CDR3 is TGTGCCAGCAGTCCCGGGACAGCCTATGGCTACACCTTC. Its protein is CASSPGTAYGYTF.

This chain links TRBV7-2 with TRBJ1-1, with unresolved D. This CDR3 contains 13 residues. With 3 bases removed from V and 5 bases from J, the gap between germline ends came to 10 bases. Germline-derived CDR1 and CDR2 are SGHTA and FQGNSA. The CDR3 coding sequence is TGTGCCAGCAGCTTTGGACTATTTACTGAAGCTTTCTTT. It codes for CASSFGLFTEAFF.

The chain joins TRBV2 to TRBJ1-5, with D possibly being TRBD1 (6 bases). This CDR3 spans 14 amino acids. Trimming left V 7 bases short and J 5 bases short, with 15 bases between. Germline V gives CDR1 SNHLY, CDR2 FYNNEI. The CDR3 DNA reads TGTGCCAGCAATACGGACAGTCCTTATCAGCCCCAGCATTTT. This sequence encodes CASNTDSPYQPQHF.

V usage is TRBV5-1 and J usage is TRBJ2-5, with TRBD2 as a possible D gene (7 bases). V shed 3 bases and J shed 5 bases, with 29 bases lying between them. The CDR3 contains 19 residues. The V gene's germline CDR1 is SGHRS and CDR2 YFSETQ. The CDR3 spells CASSSPPLGGGLDRETQYF. DNA of the CDR3: TGCGCCAGCAGCTCCCCCCCACTAGGCGGGGGCTTGGATAGGGAGACCCAGTACTTC.

This rearrangement joins TRBV19 to TRBJ2-3; weak D call: TRBD2 (5 bases). Germline V gives CDR1 LNHDA, CDR2 SQIVND (reference sequence). This CDR3 contains 18 residues. V was shortened by 1 base and J by 3 bases, with 20 bases between the two germline ends. The CDR3 here is CASSIGPMSGGGTDTQYF. The CDR3, as DNA: TGTGCCAGTAGTATAGGACCAATGAGCGGAGGTGGGACAGATACGCAGTATTTT.

This chain uses TRBV27 with TRBJ1-6; possibly TRBD1 for D (5 bases). Germline lookup yields CDR1 MNHEY and CDR2 SMNVEV (reference sequence). Trimming removed 2 bases from V and 10 bases from J, with 9 bases in between. The CDR3 covers 13 residues. The CDR3 protein is CASSLGTGSPLHF. Written as DNA, the CDR3 is TGTGCCAGCAGTTTAGGCACAGGATCACCCCTCCACTTT.

V and J are TRBV6-6 and TRBJ1-1; D is ambiguous. This CDR3 is 15 amino acids long. The germline V and J ends were trimmed by 5 bases and 0 bases, with 13 bases remaining between them. Per the germline V gene, CDR1 is MNHNY and CDR2 is SVGAGI (reference sequence). The DNA for the CDR3 is TGTGCCAGCAGTCCCCCGGGAGGAATGAACACTGAAGCTTTCTTT. It codes for CASSPPGGMNTEAFF.

This clone was seen just once. The V gene is TRBV6-5, the J gene TRBJ2-1; 8 nucleotides line up with TRBD2. V dropped 5 bases and J dropped 0; count of bases not matched to a gene: 0. The germline V gene has CDR1 MNHEY and CDR2 SVGAGI. The CDR3 has 14 residues. CDR3 in DNA: TGTGCCAGCAGTCGGGGGGGCTCCTACAATGAGCAGTTCTTC. Protein sequence: CASSRGGSYNEQFF.

V usage is TRBV6-5 and J usage is TRBJ1-2; D may be TRBD1 (5 bases). V was cut by 1 base and J by 10 bases, with 16 bases left in between. Germline V CDR1 and CDR2: MNHEY, SVGAGI. The CDR3 is 14 residues long. The CDR3 sequence is CASSYLGEGGVYTF. Here the CDR3 DNA reads TGTGCCAGCAGTTACTTGGGGGAGGGAGGAGTCTACACCTTC.

The chain combines TRBV6-5 with TRBJ1-1, with 7 bases fitting TRBD1. Germline V lookup: CDR1 MNHEY, CDR2 SVGAGI. The CDR3 runs 12 residues. V shed 6 bases, J shed 9 bases, and the junction held 7 bases outside the gene matches. CDR3 DNA sequence: TGTGCCAGCAGATCCGGACAGGAGAAAGCTTTCTTT. Translation: CASRSGQEKAFF.

The chain uses TRBV6-5 and TRBJ2-7, with 7 bases identical to TRBD2. The V and J ends lost 0 bases and 0 bases, in that order; junction bases with no gene match: 5. CDR1 is MNHEY, CDR2 SVGAGI, per germline. The CDR3 runs to 16 residues. The CDR3 protein is CASSYSSGVISYEQYF. As DNA, the CDR3 is TGTGCCAGCAGTTACTCGAGCGGGGTGATCTCCTACGAGCAGTACTTC.

With respect to this clone: Other DNA sequences from this sample encode an identical CDR3 as well. The chain recombines TRBV18 with TRBJ1-2; TRBD1 might be the D (5 bases). Between the trimmed V and J ends, which lost 3 bases and 2 bases, there was a span of 7 bases. From germline, CDR1 is KGHSH and CDR2 LQKENI. The CDR3 totals 13 residues. The CDR3 spells CASSPDSNYGYTF. CDR3 bases: TGTGCCAGCTCACCCGACAGCAACTATGGCTACACCTTC.

There are a few counts of this clone. The chain uses TRBV18 and TRBJ1-5; no clear D. Germline V gene data show CDR1 as KGHSH and CDR2 as LQKENI. CDR3 length: 13 amino acids. With 0 bases removed from V and 6 bases from J, the gap between germline ends came to 6 bases. CDR3 in amino acids: CASSPPRGQPQHF. The CDR3 DNA sequence: TGTGCCAGCTCACCACCGCGGGGTCAGCCCCAGCATTTT. The entire variable domain, with the rest obtained from reference TRBV18 and TRBJ1-5, is as follows: NAGVMQNPRHLVRRRGQEARLRCSPMKGHSHVYWYRQLPEEGLKFMVYLQKENIIDESGMPKERFSAEFPKEGPSILRIQQVVRGDSAAYFCASSPPRGQPQHFGDGTRLSIL.

The CDR3, as DNA: TGTGCCAGCAGTGTTTTACAGGGTGGTGAGACCCAGTACTTC. It translates to CASSVLQGGETQYF. V usage is TRBV2 and J usage is TRBJ2-5; maybe TRBD1 (6 bases). The V gene lost 4 bases and the J gene lost 5 bases, with 14 bases spanning the gap. Germline V gives CDR1 SNHLY, CDR2 FYNNEI. This CDR3 region has 14 residues.

The chain employs TRBV19 and TRBJ1-3; D is unclear. With 5 bases removed from V and 0 bases from J, the gap between germline ends came to 11 bases. The CDR3 totals 15 residues. Per the germline V gene, CDR1 is LNHDA and CDR2 is SQIVND (reference sequence). Here the CDR3 reads CASSRVGFSGNTIYF. The CDR3 nucleotides are TGTGCCAGTAGTCGCGTGGGCTTCTCTGGAAACACCATATATTTT.

The chain carries TRBV5-6 and TRBJ2-5; the D gene is possibly TRBD1 (6 bases). The V and J ends lost 9 bases and 1 base respectively, with 16 bases between them. There are 14 residues in the CDR3. Germline V gene data show CDR1 as SGHDT and CDR2 as YYEEEE. The CDR3 loop reads CATSVLGAQETQYF. In nucleotides, the CDR3 is TGTGCCACCTCCGTTTTGGGGGCCCAAGAGACCCAGTACTTC. The full variable domain, with the rest looked up from reference TRBV5-6 and TRBJ2-5, is DAGVTQSPTHLIKTRGQQVTLRCSPKSGHDTVSWYQQALGQGPQFIFQYYEEEERQRGNFPDRFSGHQFPNYSSELNVNALLLGDSALYLCATSVLGAQETQYFGPGTRLLVL.

V gene TRBV19 combines with J gene TRBJ1-1; no firm D call. Trimming took off 5 bases at V and 4 bases at J, with 20 bases between the two ends. Germline V gene data show CDR1 as LNHDA and CDR2 as SQIVND (reference sequence). This CDR3 has 16 residues. CDR3 sequence reads: CASSSQTERGSTEAFF. CDR3 sequence (DNA): TGTGCCAGTAGTTCCCAGACTGAAAGAGGGAGCACTGAAGCTTTCTTT.

The J gene is TRBJ1-6, the V gene TRBV6-5; 8 nucleotides align to TRBD1. Losses at the gene ends were 10 bases for V and 8 bases for J; bases not matched to a gene: 10. CDR3 size: 14 residues. Germline CDR1 reads MNHEY; CDR2 reads SVGAGI. CDR3 coding DNA: TGTGCCACGGCGACAGGGGAGTTTCATTCACCCCTCCACTTT. Amino acids: CATATGEFHSPLHF.

This clone has a handful of counts. This chain joins TRBV2 and TRBJ1-2; D might be TRBD1 (6 bases). CDR1 is SNHLY, CDR2 FYNNEI, per germline. Trimming removed 6 bases at V and 6 bases at J, with 14 bases between. CDR3 length equals 13 residues. CDR3 coding DNA: TGTGCCAGCAGACGACAGGTCGTGGATGGCTACACCTTC. It translates to CASRRQVVDGYTF.

This chain joins TRBV5-6 and TRBJ2-2, with 8 bases that match TRBD1. The V gene end was trimmed by 6 bases and the J gene end by 0 bases; junction bases not matched to a gene: 7. Germline CDR1 SGHDT, CDR2 YYEEEE. The CDR3 runs 16 residues. The CDR3 loop is CASTIWTGSNTGELFF. In DNA, the CDR3 is TGTGCCAGCACCATCTGGACAGGGTCGAACACCGGGGAGCTGTTTTTT.

V is TRBV28 and J is TRBJ1-2; the D gene is possibly TRBD1 (5 bases). Germline V gene lookup returns CDR1 MDHEN and CDR2 SYDVKM. The CDR3 is 16 residues long. Between the trimmed V and J ends, which lost 3 bases and 5 bases, there was a span of 19 bases. The CDR3: CASSFMTDMKRYGYTF. CDR3 in DNA: TGTGCCAGCAGTTTTATGACAGATATGAAACGGTATGGCTACACCTTC.

This chain uses TRBV6-6 with TRBJ1-6, with 7 bases matching TRBD1. Germline V gives CDR1 MNHNY, CDR2 SVGAGI (reference sequence). J gave up 10 bases and V 0 bases, and 6 bases lay outside the gene matches. The CDR3 is 15 residues long. This CDR3 reads CASSYSSQGGSPLHF. In DNA, the CDR3 is TGTGCCAGCAGTTACTCCAGTCAGGGGGGATCACCCCTCCACTTT.

V gene TRBV29-1 combines with J gene TRBJ1-2; possible D gene TRBD1, 6 bases. The V end lost 1 base, the J end lost 0 bases, and 6 bases lay between the germline ends. The CDR3 runs 13 residues. CDR1 is SQVTM, CDR2 ANQGSEA, per germline. DNA of the CDR3: TGCAGCGTTGAAGGGGGGCCTAACTATGGCTACACCTTC. Protein: CSVEGGPNYGYTF.